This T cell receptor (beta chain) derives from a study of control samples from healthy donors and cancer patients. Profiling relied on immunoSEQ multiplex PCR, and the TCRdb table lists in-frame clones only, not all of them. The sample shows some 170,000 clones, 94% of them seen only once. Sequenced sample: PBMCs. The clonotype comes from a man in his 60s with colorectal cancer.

CDR3 sequence (DNA): TGTGCCAGCAGTCCTCCGGGACAGGGGGCGAGAAAACTGTTTTTT. The encoded protein is CASSPPGQGARKLFF. The chain combines TRBV6-5 with TRBJ1-4; 12 bases are shared with TRBD1. From germline, CDR1 is MNHEY and CDR2 SVGAGI. V shed 5 bases and J 10 bases; nucleotides not matched to a gene: 8. The CDR3 has 15 amino acids.